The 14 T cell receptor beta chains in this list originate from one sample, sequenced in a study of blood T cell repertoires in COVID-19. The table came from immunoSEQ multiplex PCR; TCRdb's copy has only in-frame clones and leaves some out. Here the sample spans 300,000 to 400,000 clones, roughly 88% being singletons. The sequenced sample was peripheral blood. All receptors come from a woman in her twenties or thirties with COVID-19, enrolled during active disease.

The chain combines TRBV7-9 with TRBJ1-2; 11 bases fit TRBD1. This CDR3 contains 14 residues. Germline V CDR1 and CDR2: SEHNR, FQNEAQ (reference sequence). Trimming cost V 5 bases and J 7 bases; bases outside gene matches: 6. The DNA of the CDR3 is TGTGCCAGCAGCCAACCGGGACAGGGGGTTGGCTACACCTTC. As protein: CASSQPGQGVGYTF.

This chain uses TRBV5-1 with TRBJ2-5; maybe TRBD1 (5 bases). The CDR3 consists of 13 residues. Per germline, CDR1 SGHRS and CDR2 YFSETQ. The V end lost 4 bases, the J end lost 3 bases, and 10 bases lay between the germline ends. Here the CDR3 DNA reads TGCGCCAGCAGCGACAGCACGAAAGAGACCCAGTACTTC. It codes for CASSDSTKETQYF. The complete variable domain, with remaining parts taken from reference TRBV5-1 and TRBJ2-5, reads KAGVTQTPRYLIKTRGQQVTLSCSPISGHRSVSWYQQTPGQGLQFLFEYFSETQRNKGNFPGRFSGRQFSNSRSEMNVSTLELGDSALYLCASSDSTKETQYFGPGTRLLVL.

The CDR3 nucleotides are TGTGCCAGCAGTTCCCCGGGACAGAACACCGGGGAGCTGTTTTTT. Protein: CASSSPGQNTGELFF. The chain joins TRBV6-5 to TRBJ2-2; weak D call: TRBD1 (6 bases). CDR1 and CDR2 (germline): MNHEY, SVGAGI. This CDR3 comprises 15 residues. The germline V and J ends were trimmed by 4 bases and 1 base, with 10 bases remaining between them.

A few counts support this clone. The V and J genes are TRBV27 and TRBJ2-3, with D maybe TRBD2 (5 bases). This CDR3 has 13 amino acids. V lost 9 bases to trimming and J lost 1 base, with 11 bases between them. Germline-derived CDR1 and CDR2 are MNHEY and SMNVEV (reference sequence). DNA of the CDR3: TGTGCCAGTGCCATTAGCGGCACAGATACGCAGTATTTT. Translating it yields CASAISGTDTQYF.

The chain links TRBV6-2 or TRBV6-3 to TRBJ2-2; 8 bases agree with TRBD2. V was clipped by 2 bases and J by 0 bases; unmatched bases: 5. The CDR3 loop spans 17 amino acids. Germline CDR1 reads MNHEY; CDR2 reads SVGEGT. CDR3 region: CASSYRSGGPNTGELFF. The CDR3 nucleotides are TGTGCCAGCAGTTACAGGTCGGGGGGGCCGAACACCGGGGAGCTGTTTTTT.

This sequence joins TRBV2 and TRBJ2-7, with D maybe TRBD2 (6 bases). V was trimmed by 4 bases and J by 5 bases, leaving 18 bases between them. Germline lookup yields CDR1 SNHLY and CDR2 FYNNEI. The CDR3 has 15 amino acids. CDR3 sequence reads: CASSAGTQRRHEQYF. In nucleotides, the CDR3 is TGTGCCAGCAGTGCGGGGACTCAAAGGCGACACGAGCAGTACTTC.

This CDR3 is CASSPSGGALSTNEKLFF. Written as DNA, the CDR3 is TGCGCCAGCAGCCCTTCCGGCGGGGCCCTTTCAACTAATGAAAAACTGTTTTTT. The V and J genes are TRBV4-1 and TRBJ1-4; D possibly corresponds to TRBD1 (5 bases). V shed 4 bases and J shed 0 bases, with 18 bases lying between them. This CDR3 is built from 18 residues. Per germline, CDR1 MGHRA and CDR2 YSYEKL.

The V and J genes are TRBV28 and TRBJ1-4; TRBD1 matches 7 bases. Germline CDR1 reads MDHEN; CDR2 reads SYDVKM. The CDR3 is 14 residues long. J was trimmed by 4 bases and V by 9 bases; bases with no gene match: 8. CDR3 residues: CASFPGQSNEKLFF. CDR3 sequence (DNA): TGTGCCAGTTTCCCGGGACAGAGTAATGAAAAACTGTTTTTT.

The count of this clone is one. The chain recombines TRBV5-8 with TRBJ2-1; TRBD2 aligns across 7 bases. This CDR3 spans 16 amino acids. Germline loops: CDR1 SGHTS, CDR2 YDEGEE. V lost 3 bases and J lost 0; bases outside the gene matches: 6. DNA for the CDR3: TGTGCCAGCAGCTCGGTCGGGACTACCTCCTACAATGAGCAGTTCTTC. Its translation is CASSSVGTTSYNEQFF.

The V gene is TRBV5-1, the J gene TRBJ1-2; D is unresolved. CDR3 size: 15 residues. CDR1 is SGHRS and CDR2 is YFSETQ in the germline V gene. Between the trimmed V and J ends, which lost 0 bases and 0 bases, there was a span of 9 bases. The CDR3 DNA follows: TGCGCCAGCAGCTTGGGAGACACCACTAACTATGGCTACACCTTC. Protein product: CASSLGDTTNYGYTF.

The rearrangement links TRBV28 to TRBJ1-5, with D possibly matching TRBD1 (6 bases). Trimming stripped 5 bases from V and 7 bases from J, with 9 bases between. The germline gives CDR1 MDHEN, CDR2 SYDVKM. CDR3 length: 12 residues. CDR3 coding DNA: TGTGCCAGCAGTGAGCAGGGGCAGCCCCAGCATTTT. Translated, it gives CASSEQGQPQHF.

CDR3 nucleotides: TGTGCCAGCAGTGAACTCGGCAGGGGAATGGATCAGCCCCAGCATTTT. This codes for CASSELGRGMDQPQHF. This chain connects TRBV2 to TRBJ1-5, with D possibly being TRBD1 (6 bases). CDR3 size: 16 residues. Trimming removed 2 bases from V and 5 bases from J, with 16 bases in between. Germline V gives CDR1 SNHLY, CDR2 FYNNEI.

The CDR3 DNA is TGTGCCAGCAGCCGTCAGGGGTCTACAGTAAGGCCTGAAGCTTTCTTT. It is translated as CASSRQGSTVRPEAFF. The J gene is TRBJ1-1, the V gene TRBV3-1 (or the pseudogene TRBV3-2), with a possible D match to TRBD1 (6 bases). The CDR3 has 16 amino acids. Deletions cut 4 bases from V and 6 bases from J, with 21 bases between. Germline V lookup: CDR1 LGHDT, CDR2 YNNKEL (reference sequence).

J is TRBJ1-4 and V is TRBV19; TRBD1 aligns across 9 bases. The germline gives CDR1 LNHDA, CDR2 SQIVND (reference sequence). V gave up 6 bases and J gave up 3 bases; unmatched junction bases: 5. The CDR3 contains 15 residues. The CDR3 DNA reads TGTGCCAGTAGCCCACAGGGGGCAGCTAATGAAAAACTGTTTTTT. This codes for CASSPQGAANEKLFF.